Below, 25 T cell receptor beta chains from the same sample are listed, as sequenced in a study of control samples from healthy donors and cancer patients. Repertoires were generated with immunoSEQ multiplex PCR, while TCRdb's copy carries only in-frame clones and drops some. Of under 150,000 clones in the sample, approximately 94% were seen once. The sample taken for sequencing was blood. These receptors originate from a man in his thirties or forties in good health.

The V call is TRBV6-6, the J call TRBJ1-6, with TRBD1 as a possible D gene (6 bases). The CDR3 sequence is 14 residues long. Germline values: CDR1 MNHNY, CDR2 SVGAGI (reference sequence). Deletions cut 0 bases from V and 10 bases from J, with 10 bases between. CDR3 region: CASSYSQGGSPLHF. The CDR3 coding sequence is TGTGCCAGCAGTTACTCACAGGGCGGGTCACCCCTCCACTTT.

The chain recombines TRBV30 with TRBJ2-7; TRBD1 is a possible D gene (6 bases). There are 11 residues in the CDR3. CDR1 GTSNPN and CDR2 SVGIG come from the germline V gene (reference sequence). The V gene lost 2 bases and the J gene lost 6 bases, with 8 bases spanning the gap. Written as DNA, the CDR3 is TGTGCCTGGAGTAGGACAGTCGAGCAGTACTTC. Translated: CAWSRTVEQYF.

The chain employs TRBV5-1 and TRBJ1-1, with D possibly being TRBD1 (6 bases). Germline loops: CDR1 SGHRS, CDR2 YFSETQ. Trimming took off 5 bases at V and 3 bases at J, with 17 bases between the two ends. The CDR3 contains 15 residues. CDR3: CASSPSGRGYTEAFF. The DNA of the CDR3 is TGCGCCAGCAGTCCGTCGGGCAGGGGCTACACTGAAGCTTTCTTT.

Here the CDR3 reads CASSPLRVRGPGPQHF. The CDR3 DNA follows: TGTGCCAGCAGCCCACTTAGGGTCCGGGGGCCTGGGCCCCAGCATTTT. The chain links TRBV7-9 to TRBJ1-5, with a weak D call TRBD1 (6 bases). The ends were cut back, 5 bases at V and 9 bases at J, with 23 bases in the middle. Germline CDR1 SEHNR, CDR2 FQNEAQ (reference sequence). The CDR3 runs 16 residues.

The gene calls are TRBV6-1 and TRBJ2-7, with 7 bases fitting TRBD1. This CDR3 is 14 amino acids long. The germline V gene encodes CDR1 MNHNS and CDR2 SASEGT. Unmatched junction bases numbered 5, after V lost 3 bases and J lost 3 bases. CDR3 coding DNA: TGTGCCAGCAGTGATCAGACAGGGAACTACGAGCAGTACTTC. Translating gives CASSDQTGNYEQYF.

With respect to this clone: This same CDR3 is encoded by further DNA sequences in the sample. The chain has TRBV7-9 and TRBJ2-3; no clear D gene. Germline values: CDR1 SEHNR, CDR2 FQNEAQ (reference sequence). The CDR3 is 11 residues long. Trimming removed 3 bases from V and 5 bases from J, with 3 bases in between. The CDR3: CASSLKDTQYF. CDR3 DNA: TGTGCCAGCAGCTTGAAAGATACGCAGTATTTT.

With respect to this clone: This specimen includes other DNA sequences encoding the same CDR3. This chain links TRBV19 with TRBJ1-1; no clear D. V lost 7 bases and J lost 1, with 16 bases in between. Looked up from germline, CDR1 is LNHDA and CDR2 is SQIVND (reference sequence). The CDR3 totals 15 residues. The DNA for the CDR3 is TGTGCCAGTACTCCTACGGGGTCGGGGAACACTGAAGCTTTCTTT. Amino acid sequence: CASTPTGSGNTEAFF.

V usage is TRBV25-1 and J usage is TRBJ1-1, with D possibly matching TRBD1 (5 bases). With 1 base removed from V and 6 bases from J, the gap between germline ends came to 15 bases. Germline loops: CDR1 MGHDK, CDR2 SYGVNS. The CDR3 runs 15 residues. For the CDR3, the DNA is TGTGCCAGCAGTGAATCAGGGACTTGGAGCGCTGAAGCTTTCTTT. Translated: CASSESGTWSAEAFF.

The J gene is TRBJ1-6, the V gene TRBV30; the D is unclear. The germline CDR1 and CDR2 sequences are GTSNPN and SVGIG (reference sequence). This CDR3 comprises 12 residues. Trimming stripped 0 bases from V and 10 bases from J, with 7 bases between. CDR3 amino acids: CAWSVNISPLHF. CDR3 in DNA: TGTGCCTGGAGTGTAAACATCTCACCCCTCCACTTT.

The V and J genes are TRBV25-1 and TRBJ1-3; 7 bases are a match to TRBD1. J was trimmed by 2 bases and V by 3 bases; bases with no gene match: 1. The germline CDR1 and CDR2 sequences are MGHDK and SYGVNS. This CDR3 has 14 residues. In nucleotides, the CDR3 is TGTGCCAGCAGTGACAGGGGGACTGGAAACACCATATATTTT. The encoded protein is CASSDRGTGNTIYF. The full variable domain, its missing parts supplied by reference TRBV25-1 and TRBJ1-3, is EADIYQTPRYLVIGTGKKITLECSQTMGHDKMYWYQQDPGMELHLIHYSYGVNSTEKGDLSSESTVSRIRTEHFPLTLESARPSHTSQYLCASSDRGTGNTIYFGEGSWLTVV.

This chain links TRBV24-1 with TRBJ2-1; 7 bases are a match to TRBD2. This CDR3 has 16 amino acids. CDR1 KGHDR and CDR2 SFDVKD come from the germline V gene. V lost 6 bases and J lost 3; bases outside the gene matches: 10. CDR3 protein: CATSNSRTGGYNEQFF. The CDR3 DNA reads as TGTGCCACCAGTAATAGTAGGACGGGGGGCTACAATGAGCAGTTCTTC.

The chain uses TRBV28 and TRBJ2-2; D is undetermined. V was trimmed by 6 bases and J by 4 bases, leaving 15 bases between them. This CDR3 region has 15 residues. Germline loops: CDR1 MDHEN, CDR2 SYDVKM. The CDR3 bases are TGTGCCAGCAGCTCATCTGGGCTTGGCACCGGGGAGCTGTTTTTT. Its translation is CASSSSGLGTGELFF.

The chain joins TRBV9 to TRBJ1-5; TRBD1 is a possible D gene (5 bases). The V end lost 4 bases, the J end lost 3 bases, and 14 bases lay between the germline ends. CDR1 is SGDLS, CDR2 YYNGEE, per germline. This CDR3 has 15 amino acids. CDR3 sequence (DNA): TGTGCCAGCAGCTCCGGGGGAGGCGTCAATCAGCCCCAGCATTTT. Residues: CASSSGGGVNQPQHF.

This CDR3 reads CAWKVNTEAFF. For the CDR3, the DNA is TGTGCCTGGAAGGTGAACACTGAAGCTTTCTTT. The chain recombines TRBV30 with TRBJ1-1; no clear D gene. This CDR3 is built from 11 residues. Looked up from germline, CDR1 is GTSNPN and CDR2 is SVGIG (reference sequence). V was pared by 4 bases and J by 0 bases, with 3 bases between.

The chain couples TRBV5-4 to TRBJ1-2; D might be TRBD1 (5 bases). V dropped 4 bases and J dropped 4 bases, with 17 bases sitting between them. This CDR3 region has 15 residues. Germline V gives CDR1 SGHNT, CDR2 YYREEE (reference sequence). The CDR3 reads CASSQSTAAGYGYTF. The CDR3 region has the DNA TGTGCCAGCAGCCAATCGACAGCGGCTGGCTATGGCTACACCTTC.

The rearrangement joins TRBV28 to TRBJ1-5; 8 positions agree with TRBD1. This CDR3 comprises 15 residues. The ends lost 2 bases at V and 5 bases at J; junction bases unmatched: 5. Per germline, CDR1 MDHEN and CDR2 SYDVKM. The CDR3 nucleotides are TGTGCCAGCAGTTTACGGGACAGGCCTTATCAGCCCCAGCATTTT. Protein sequence: CASSLRDRPYQPQHF.

Concerning this clone itself: The sample carries other DNA sequences with the same CDR3. The rearrangement uses TRBV7-9 and TRBJ1-2, with a possible D match to TRBD1 (5 bases). The V gene's germline CDR1 is SEHNR and CDR2 FQNEAQ (reference sequence). This CDR3 has 15 residues. Trimming took off 6 bases at V and 3 bases at J, with 17 bases between the two ends. The CDR3 DNA reads as TGTGCCAGCAGTCCACCGGCAGGGCATGACTATGGCTACACCTTC. Translated, it gives CASSPPAGHDYGYTF.

This clone came up once. The genes are TRBV18 and TRBJ1-6; D not certain. Germline V gene lookup returns CDR1 KGHSH and CDR2 LQKENI. V was cut by 3 bases and J by 8 bases, with 17 bases left in between. The CDR3 contains 16 residues. The CDR3 is CASSPFGEGGDSPLHF. The DNA for the CDR3 is TGTGCCAGCTCACCTTTCGGGGAAGGTGGTGATTCACCCCTCCACTTT.

This chain joins TRBV4-1 and TRBJ1-5; D gene unclear. The CDR3 spans 14 residues. The germline V gene encodes CDR1 MGHRA and CDR2 YSYEKL. V lost 0 bases and J lost 4, with 7 bases in between. The CDR3 spells CASSQDPGNQPQHF. The CDR3 DNA sequence: TGCGCCAGCAGCCAAGATCCGGGGAATCAGCCCCAGCATTTT.

The chain is built from TRBV4-1 and TRBJ2-1; 9 bases line up with TRBD2. The CDR3 spans 16 residues. Germline CDR1 is MGHRA and CDR2 is YSYEKL. V lost 4 bases, J lost 4 bases, and 8 bases stayed unmatched. The CDR3 DNA reads TGCGCCAGCAGCCCCCTAGGAGCGGGGGGATACAATGAGCAGTTCTTC. It encodes CASSPLGAGGYNEQFF.

This chain connects TRBV6-6 to TRBJ1-2; D is uncertain. Germline CDR1 and CDR2: MNHNY and SVGAGI (reference sequence). The CDR3 loop spans 15 amino acids. The V gene lost 4 bases and the J gene lost 0 bases, with 12 bases spanning the gap. CDR3 residues: CASSSASSTNYGYTF. The CDR3 coding sequence is TGTGCCAGCAGTTCTGCCAGCTCGACTAACTATGGCTACACCTTC.

The chain recombines TRBV4-2 with TRBJ1-2, with TRBD1 identical over 7 bases. Trimming at V came to 6 bases and at J to 6 bases, leaving 7 bases not matched to a gene. Germline CDR1 and CDR2: LGHNA and YNFKEQ. This CDR3 contains 13 residues. CDR3 nucleotide sequence: TGTGCCAGCAGATCAGGGACAGTCGATGGCTACACCTTC. Its protein product is CASRSGTVDGYTF.

V usage is TRBV4-1 and J usage is TRBJ1-1; 8 nucleotides align to TRBD1. The germline V gene has CDR1 MGHRA and CDR2 YSYEKL. V lost 2 bases to trimming and J lost 0 bases; unmatched junction nucleotides: 2. The CDR3 is 15 residues long. CDR3 nucleotide sequence: TGCGCCAGCAGCCAATGGGACAGGATGAACACTGAAGCTTTCTTT. Encoded protein: CASSQWDRMNTEAFF.

The V call is TRBV5-4, the J call TRBJ2-1, with a tentative D call TRBD1 (6 bases). V dropped 2 bases and J dropped 0 bases, with 6 bases sitting between them. CDR3 length equals 14 residues. Germline V gene data show CDR1 as SGHNT and CDR2 as YYREEE (reference sequence). Here the CDR3 reads CASSLQGSYNEQFF. CDR3 bases: TGTGCCAGCAGCTTACAGGGCTCCTACAATGAGCAGTTCTTC.

V gene TRBV15 combines with J gene TRBJ2-3; D perhaps matches TRBD2 (6 bases). V dropped 0 bases and J dropped 2 bases, with 15 bases sitting between them. This CDR3 region has 17 residues. The germline V gene encodes CDR1 LNHNV and CDR2 YYDKDF (reference sequence). For the CDR3, the DNA is TGTGCCACCAGCAGAGACATCGGGGGTATAAACACAGATACGCAGTATTTT. Protein sequence: CATSRDIGGINTDTQYF.